This TCR beta chain was recorded in a study of PD-L1 blockade in urothelial cancer. Overall study: Patients took up atezolizumab at some point between 2014 and 2015 at 1,200 mg intravenously every 3 weeks. Specimens of blood held a median count of about 150,000 T cells.

Measured with immunoSEQ multiplex PCR; TCRdb has only the in-frame clones, and not every one. The sample records 75,000 to 95,000 clones, 90% being singletons. CDR3 length: 15 residues. V shed 2 bases, J shed 9 bases, and the junction held 10 bases outside the gene matches. The germline V gene encodes CDR1 SGHVS and CDR2 FNYEAQ. The material was PBMCs, obtained around atezolizumab (anti-PD-L1) treatment. The source of this sequence is a man between 60 and 75 years old with urothelial cancer. V and J are TRBV7-6 and TRBJ2-1; 7 bases are shared with TRBD1. The CDR3 nucleotides are TGTGCCAGCAGCTTATCGGGCAGGGGGAACGGTGAGCAGTTCTTC. Residues: CASSLSGRGNGEQFF.